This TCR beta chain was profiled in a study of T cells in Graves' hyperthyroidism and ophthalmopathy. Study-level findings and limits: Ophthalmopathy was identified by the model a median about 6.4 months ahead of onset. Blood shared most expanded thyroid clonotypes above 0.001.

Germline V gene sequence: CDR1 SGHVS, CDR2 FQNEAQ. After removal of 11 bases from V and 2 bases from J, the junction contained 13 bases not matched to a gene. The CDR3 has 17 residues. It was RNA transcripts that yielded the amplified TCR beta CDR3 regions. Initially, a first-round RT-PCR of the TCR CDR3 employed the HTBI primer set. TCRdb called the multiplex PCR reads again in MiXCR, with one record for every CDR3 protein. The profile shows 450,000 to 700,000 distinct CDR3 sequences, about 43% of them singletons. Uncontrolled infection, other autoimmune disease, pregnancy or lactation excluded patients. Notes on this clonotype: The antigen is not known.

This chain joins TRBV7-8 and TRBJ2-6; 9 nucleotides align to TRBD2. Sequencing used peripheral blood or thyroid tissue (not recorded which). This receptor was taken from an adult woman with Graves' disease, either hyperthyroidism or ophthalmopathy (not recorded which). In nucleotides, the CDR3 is TGTGCCTGCGCGGGAGTAGCGGGAGTGGCTGGGGCCAACGTCCTGACTTTC. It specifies CACAGVAGVAGANVLTF.